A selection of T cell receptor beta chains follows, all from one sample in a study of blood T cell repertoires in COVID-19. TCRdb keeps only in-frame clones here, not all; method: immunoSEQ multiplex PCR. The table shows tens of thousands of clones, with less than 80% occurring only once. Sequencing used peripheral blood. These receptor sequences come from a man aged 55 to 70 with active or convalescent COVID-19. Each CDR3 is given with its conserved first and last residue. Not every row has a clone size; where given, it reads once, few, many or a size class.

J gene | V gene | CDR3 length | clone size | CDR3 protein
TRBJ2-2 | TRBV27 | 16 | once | CASSLIAQGSTGELFF
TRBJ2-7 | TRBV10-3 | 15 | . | CAISPGQGSPYEQYF
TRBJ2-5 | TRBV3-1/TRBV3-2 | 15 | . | CASSGRQGVQETQYF
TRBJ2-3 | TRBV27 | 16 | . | CASSLMASDWTDTQYF
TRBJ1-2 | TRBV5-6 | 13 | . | CASSLTVNYGYTF
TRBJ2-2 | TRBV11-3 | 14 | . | CASSVSRGPGELFF
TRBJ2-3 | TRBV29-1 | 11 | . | CSVTLPDTQYF
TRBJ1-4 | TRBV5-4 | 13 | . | CASSGRPNEKLFF
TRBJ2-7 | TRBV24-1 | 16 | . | CATSDSNGNQNYEQYF
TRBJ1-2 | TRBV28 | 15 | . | CASSLRDLYNYGYTF
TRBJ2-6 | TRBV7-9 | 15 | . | CASSSDISGANVLTF
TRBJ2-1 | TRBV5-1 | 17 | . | CASSLAGTSGAYNEQFF
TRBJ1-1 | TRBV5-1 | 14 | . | CASSLGTGNTEAFF
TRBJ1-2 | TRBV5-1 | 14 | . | CASSLGGVDYGYTF
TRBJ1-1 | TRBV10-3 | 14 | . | CAITPGQKNTEAFF
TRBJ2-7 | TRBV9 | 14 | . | CASSVEILSNEQYF
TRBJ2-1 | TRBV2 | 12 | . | CASSASGGAQFF
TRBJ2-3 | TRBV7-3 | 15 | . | CASSPRRFGSDTQYF
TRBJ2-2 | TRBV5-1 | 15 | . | CASSFDRQNTGELFF
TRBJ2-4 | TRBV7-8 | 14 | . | CASSLARTENIQYF
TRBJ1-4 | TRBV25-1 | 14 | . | CASSEESTNEKLFF
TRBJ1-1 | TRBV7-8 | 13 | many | CASSFGQQTEAFF
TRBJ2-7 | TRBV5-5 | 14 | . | CASRGVGESYEQYF
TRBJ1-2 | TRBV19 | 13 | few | CASSIIAGQGYTF
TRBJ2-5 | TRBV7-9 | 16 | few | CASSLAGTGSAETQYF
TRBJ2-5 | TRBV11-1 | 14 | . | CASSPPAGAKTQYF
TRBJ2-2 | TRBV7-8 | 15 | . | CASSPQWGGAGELFF
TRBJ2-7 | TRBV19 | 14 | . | CASSRDSWEGEQYF
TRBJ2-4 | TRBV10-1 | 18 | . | CASSVLAGGLIAKNIQYF
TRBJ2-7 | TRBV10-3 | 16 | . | CAISGGQGEASYEQYF
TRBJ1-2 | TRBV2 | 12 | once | CASREGPPRATF
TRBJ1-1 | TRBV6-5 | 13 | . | CASSPRGDTEAFF
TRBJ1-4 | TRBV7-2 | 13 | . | CASSGGRDEKLFF
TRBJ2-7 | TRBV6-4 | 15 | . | CASSEQGQSSYEQYF
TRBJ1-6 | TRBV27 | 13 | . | CASSLGPNSPLHF
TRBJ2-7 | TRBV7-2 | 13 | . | CASSRKTGVEQYF
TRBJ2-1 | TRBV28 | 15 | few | CASTLQRTGRDEQFF
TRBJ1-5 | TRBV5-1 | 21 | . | CASSLYGQRTGGVYSNQPQHF
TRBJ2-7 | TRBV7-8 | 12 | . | CASSEVNYEQYF
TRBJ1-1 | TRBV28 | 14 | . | CASTLQEMNTEAFF
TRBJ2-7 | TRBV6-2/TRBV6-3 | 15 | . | CASSKHTGTGGEQYF
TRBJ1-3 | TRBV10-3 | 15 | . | CAISEGEHSGNTIYF
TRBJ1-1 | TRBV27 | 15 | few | CASSLVWTGGTEAFF
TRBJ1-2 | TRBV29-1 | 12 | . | CSVEDRARGYTF
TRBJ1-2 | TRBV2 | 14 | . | CASQGQGVVYGYTF
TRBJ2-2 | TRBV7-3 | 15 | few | CASSYGGPNTGELFF
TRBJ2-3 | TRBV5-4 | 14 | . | CASSLRSYSDTQYF
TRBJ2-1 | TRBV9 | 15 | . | CASSVGTSPYNEQFF
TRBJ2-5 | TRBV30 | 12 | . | CAWGTGRETQYF
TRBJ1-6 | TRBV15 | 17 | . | CATSRDLQVLSSSPLHF
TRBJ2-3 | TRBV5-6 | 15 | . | CASSLVGQYLDTQYF
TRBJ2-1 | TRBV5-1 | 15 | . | CASSFRTSGGNEQFF
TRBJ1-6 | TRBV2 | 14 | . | CASSEGRGNSPLHF
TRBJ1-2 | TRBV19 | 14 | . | CASSRLRANYGYTF